This section outlines one TCR beta chain sequence together with its context. With 8 bases removed from V and 6 bases from J, the gap between germline ends came to 13 bases. Germline CDR1 and CDR2: LNHDA and SQIVND (reference sequence). The CDR3 length is 13 residues. This sample was taken from a study of cytomegalovirus exposure and HLA in healthy donors. PCR was performed using 60 Vbeta and 13 Jbeta primers. Some clones are missing from TCRdb's copy, which holds only in-frame ones; the method was immunoSEQ multiplex PCR. The table shows 150,000 to 200,000 clones, with roughly 80% occurring only once.

The sample taken for sequencing was PBMCs. This TCR was sampled from a male donor in good health and CMV-seronegative. This chain joins TRBV19 and TRBJ1-4; D is perhaps TRBD1 (6 bases). As DNA, the CDR3 is TGTGCCAGTGCCCGACAGGAGGATGAAAAACTGTTTTTT. Translated, it gives CASARQEDEKLFF. Full variable domain (outside the CDR3, taken from reference TRBV19 and TRBJ1-4): DGGITQSPKYLFRKEGQNVTLSCEQNLNHDAMYWYRQDPGQGLRLIYYSQIVNDFQKGDIAEGYSVSREKKESFPLTVTSAQKNPTAFYLCASARQEDEKLFFGSGTQLSVL.